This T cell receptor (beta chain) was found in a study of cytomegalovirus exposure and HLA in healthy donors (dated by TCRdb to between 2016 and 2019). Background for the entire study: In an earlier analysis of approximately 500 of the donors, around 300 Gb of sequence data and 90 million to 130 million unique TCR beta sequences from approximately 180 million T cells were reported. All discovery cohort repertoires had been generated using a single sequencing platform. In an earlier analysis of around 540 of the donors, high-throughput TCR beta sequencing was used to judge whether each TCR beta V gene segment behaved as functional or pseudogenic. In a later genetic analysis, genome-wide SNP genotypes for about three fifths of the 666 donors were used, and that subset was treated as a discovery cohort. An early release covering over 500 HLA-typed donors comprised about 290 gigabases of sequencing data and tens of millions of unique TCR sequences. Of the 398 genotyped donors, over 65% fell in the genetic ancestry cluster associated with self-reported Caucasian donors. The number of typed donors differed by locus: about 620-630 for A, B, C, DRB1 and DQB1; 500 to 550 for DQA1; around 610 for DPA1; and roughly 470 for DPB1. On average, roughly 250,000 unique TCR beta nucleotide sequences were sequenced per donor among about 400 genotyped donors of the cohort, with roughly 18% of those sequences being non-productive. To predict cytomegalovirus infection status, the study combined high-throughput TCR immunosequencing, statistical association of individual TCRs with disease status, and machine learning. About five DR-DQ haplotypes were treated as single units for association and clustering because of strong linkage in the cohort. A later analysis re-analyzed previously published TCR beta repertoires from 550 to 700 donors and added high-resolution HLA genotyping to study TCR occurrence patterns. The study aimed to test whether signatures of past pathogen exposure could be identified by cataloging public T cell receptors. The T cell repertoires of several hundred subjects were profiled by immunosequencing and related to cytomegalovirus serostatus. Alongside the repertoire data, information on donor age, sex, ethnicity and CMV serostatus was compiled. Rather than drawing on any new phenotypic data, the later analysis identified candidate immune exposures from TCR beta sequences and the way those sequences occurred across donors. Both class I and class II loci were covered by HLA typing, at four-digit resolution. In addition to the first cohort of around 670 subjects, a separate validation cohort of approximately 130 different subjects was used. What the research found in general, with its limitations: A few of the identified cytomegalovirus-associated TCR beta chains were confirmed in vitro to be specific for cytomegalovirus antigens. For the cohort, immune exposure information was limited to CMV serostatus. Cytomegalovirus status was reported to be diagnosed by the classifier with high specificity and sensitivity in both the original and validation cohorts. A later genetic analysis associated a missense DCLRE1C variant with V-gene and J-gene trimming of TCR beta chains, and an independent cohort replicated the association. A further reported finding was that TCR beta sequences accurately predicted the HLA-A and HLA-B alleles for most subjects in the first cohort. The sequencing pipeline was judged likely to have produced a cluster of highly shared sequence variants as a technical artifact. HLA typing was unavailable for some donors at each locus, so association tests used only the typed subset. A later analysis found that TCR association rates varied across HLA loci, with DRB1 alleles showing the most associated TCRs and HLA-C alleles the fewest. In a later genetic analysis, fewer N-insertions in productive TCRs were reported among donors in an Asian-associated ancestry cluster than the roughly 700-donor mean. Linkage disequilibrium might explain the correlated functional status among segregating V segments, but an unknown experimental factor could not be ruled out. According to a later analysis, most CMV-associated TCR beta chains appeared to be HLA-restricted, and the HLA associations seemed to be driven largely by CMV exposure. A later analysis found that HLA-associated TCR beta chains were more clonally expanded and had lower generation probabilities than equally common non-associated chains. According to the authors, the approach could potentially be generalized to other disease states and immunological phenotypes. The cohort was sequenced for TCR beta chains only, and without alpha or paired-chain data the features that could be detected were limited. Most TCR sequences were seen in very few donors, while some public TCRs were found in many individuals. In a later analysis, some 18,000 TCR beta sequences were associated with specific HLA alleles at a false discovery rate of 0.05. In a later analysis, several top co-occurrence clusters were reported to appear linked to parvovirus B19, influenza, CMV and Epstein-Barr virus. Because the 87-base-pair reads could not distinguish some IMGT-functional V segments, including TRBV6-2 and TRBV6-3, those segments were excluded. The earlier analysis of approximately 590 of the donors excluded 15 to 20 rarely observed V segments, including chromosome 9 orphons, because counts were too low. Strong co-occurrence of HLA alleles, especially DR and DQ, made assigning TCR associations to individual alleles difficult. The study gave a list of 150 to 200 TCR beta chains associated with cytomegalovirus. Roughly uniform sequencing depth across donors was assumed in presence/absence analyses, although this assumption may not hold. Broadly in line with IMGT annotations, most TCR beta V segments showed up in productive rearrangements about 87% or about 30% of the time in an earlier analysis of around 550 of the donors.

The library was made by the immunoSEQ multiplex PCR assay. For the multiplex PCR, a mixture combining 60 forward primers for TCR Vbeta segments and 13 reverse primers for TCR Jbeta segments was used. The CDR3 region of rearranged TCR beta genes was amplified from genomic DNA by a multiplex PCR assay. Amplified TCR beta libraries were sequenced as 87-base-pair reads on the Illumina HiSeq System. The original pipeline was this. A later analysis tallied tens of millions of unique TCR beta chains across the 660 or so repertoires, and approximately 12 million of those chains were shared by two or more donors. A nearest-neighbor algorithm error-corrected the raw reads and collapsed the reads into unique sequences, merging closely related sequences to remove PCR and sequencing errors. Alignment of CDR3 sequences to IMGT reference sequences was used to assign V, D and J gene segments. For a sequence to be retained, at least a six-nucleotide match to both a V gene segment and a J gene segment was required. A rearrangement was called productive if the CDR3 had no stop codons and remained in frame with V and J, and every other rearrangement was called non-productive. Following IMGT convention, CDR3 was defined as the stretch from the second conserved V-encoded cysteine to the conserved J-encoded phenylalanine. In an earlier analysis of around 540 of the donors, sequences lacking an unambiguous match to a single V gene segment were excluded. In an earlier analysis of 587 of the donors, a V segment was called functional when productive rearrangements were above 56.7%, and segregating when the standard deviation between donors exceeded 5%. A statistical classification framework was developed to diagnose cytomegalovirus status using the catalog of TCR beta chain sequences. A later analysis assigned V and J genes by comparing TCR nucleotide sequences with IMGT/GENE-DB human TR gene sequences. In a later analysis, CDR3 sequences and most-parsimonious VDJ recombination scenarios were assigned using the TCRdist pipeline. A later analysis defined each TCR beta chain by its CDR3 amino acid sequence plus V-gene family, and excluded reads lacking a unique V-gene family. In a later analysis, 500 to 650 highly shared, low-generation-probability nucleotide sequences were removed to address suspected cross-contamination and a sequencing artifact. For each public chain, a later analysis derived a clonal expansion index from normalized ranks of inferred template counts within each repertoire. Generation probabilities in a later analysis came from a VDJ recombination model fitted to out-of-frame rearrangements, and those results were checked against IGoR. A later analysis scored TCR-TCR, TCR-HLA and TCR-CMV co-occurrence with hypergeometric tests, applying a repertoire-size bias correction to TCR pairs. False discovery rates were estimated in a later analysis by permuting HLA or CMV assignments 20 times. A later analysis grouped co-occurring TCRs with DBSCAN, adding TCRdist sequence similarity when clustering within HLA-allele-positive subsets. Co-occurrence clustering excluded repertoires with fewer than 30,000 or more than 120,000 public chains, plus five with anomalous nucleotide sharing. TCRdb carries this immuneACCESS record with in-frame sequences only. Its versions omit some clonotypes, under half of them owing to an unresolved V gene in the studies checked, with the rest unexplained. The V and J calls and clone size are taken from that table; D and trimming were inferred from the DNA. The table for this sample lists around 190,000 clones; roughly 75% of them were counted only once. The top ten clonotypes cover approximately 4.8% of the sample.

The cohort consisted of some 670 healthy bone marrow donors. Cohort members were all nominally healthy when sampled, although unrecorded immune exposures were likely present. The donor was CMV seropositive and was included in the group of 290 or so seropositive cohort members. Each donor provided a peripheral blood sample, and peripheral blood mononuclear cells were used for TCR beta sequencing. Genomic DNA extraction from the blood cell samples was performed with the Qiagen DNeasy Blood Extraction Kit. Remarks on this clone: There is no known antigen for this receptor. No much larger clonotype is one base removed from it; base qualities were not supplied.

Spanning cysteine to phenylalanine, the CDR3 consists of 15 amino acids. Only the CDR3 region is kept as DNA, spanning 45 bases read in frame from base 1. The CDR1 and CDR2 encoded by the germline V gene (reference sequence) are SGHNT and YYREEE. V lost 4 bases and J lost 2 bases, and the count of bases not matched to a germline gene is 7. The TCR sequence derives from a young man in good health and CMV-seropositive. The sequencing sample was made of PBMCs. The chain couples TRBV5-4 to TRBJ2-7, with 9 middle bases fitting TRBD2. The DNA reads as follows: TGTGCCAGCAGCCCCATTAGCGGGGGACCCTACGAGCAGTACTTC. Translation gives CASSPISGGPYEQYF.